The 29 T cell receptor beta chains below come from one sample, sequenced in a study of post-analysis software for immune sequencing data. Study-wide points: Patients carried four or five TRBV segments more frequently than controls did, and TRBV5-6, TRBV5-1 and TRBV20-1 were among them.

Unique molecular identifiers were carried by the TCR beta cDNA libraries. Each CDR3 protein is one row after TCRdb ran MiXCR on the PCR reads. Seen here are hundreds of thousands of distinct CDR3 sequences, 59% observed once, and the top ten hold approximately 10%. No antigen is known for these receptors. Specimen: blood. The origin of the receptors is a girl aged 2 to 10 with multiple sclerosis.

The chain joins TRBV15 to TRBJ2-5, with D maybe TRBD1 (6 bases). This CDR3 contains 17 residues. Trimming pared 1 base from V and 11 bases from J, leaving 26 bases between. Per germline, CDR1 LNHNV and CDR2 YYDKDF (reference sequence). This CDR3 is CATSRGQVHQTYNEQYF. The CDR3 DNA is TGTGCCACCAGCAGAGGACAGGTTCATCAGACGTACAATGAGCAGTACTTC.

This clonotype appeared a few times. The chain recombines TRBV9 with TRBJ2-5; D unclear. The V gene lost 0 bases and the J gene lost 7 bases, with 10 bases spanning the gap. CDR3 length: 13 residues. Looked up from germline, CDR1 is SGDLS and CDR2 is YYNGEE. In DNA form, the CDR3 reads TGTGCCAGCAGCGTAGAGGATATAGGGACCCAGTACTTC. As protein: CASSVEDIGTQYF.

This clonotype appeared a few times. V gene TRBV12-3 or TRBV12-4 combines with J gene TRBJ2-4; TRBD1 is a possible D gene (6 bases). V was clipped by 7 bases and J by 0 bases, with 10 bases between them. This CDR3 is built from 14 residues. The CDR3 loop reads CASKGQIAKNIQYF. The CDR3 DNA reads TGTGCCAGCAAAGGACAGATAGCCAAAAACATTCAGTACTTC.

This clonotype has more than one count but fewer than ten. The rearrangement links TRBV14 to TRBJ2-3; tentatively, D is TRBD2 (6 bases). V dropped 4 bases and J dropped 0 bases, with 11 bases sitting between them. CDR1 and CDR2 from the germline V gene are SGHDN and FVKESK. The CDR3 extends over 15 amino acids. CDR3 sequence reads: CASSPLGLSTDTQYF. Here the CDR3 DNA reads TGTGCCAGCAGCCCGCTGGGACTTAGCACAGATACGCAGTATTTT.

The gene calls are TRBV11-2 and TRBJ2-1, with D possibly being TRBD2 (5 bases). V gave up 2 bases and J gave up 6 bases, with 11 bases separating them. CDR1 and CDR2 from the germline V gene are SGHAT and FQNNGV. CDR3 size: 14 residues. CDR3 residues: CASSLFGVGNEQFF. The CDR3 coding sequence is TGTGCCAGCAGCTTATTCGGGGTGGGCAATGAGCAGTTCTTC.

The V call is TRBV12-3 or TRBV12-4, the J call TRBJ2-1; D gene ambiguous. The CDR3 has 13 amino acids. V lost 4 bases and J lost 12, with 16 bases in between. CDR3 protein: CASSSPPEKGQFF. Here the CDR3 DNA reads TGTGCCAGCAGTTCTCCTCCGGAAAAAGGGCAGTTCTTC.

This clonotype was observed a handful of times. The genes are TRBV12-5 and TRBJ2-1; D might be TRBD2 (6 bases). From germline, CDR1 is LGHNT and CDR2 FRNRAP. The CDR3 runs to 17 residues. Trimming took off 0 bases at V and 0 bases at J, with 12 bases between the two ends. CDR3 coding DNA: TGTGCTAGTGGTTTGGTACTCGGACTAAGCTCCTACAATGAGCAGTTCTTC. Protein: CASGLVLGLSSYNEQFF.

V and J are TRBV12-3 or TRBV12-4 and TRBJ2-5; 9 nucleotides align to TRBD1. The junction had 4 bases not matched to a gene; V was cut back by 5 bases and J by 9 bases. The CDR3 is 12 residues long. The CDR3 sequence is CASSPTGGAQYF. CDR3 bases: TGTGCCAGCAGTCCGACAGGGGGTGCCCAGTACTTC.

In nucleotides, the CDR3 is TGTGCCACCAGTGCAGGGGAAGAGACCCAGTACTTC. Translation gives CATSAGEETQYF. V gene TRBV24-1 combines with J gene TRBJ2-5, with D possibly TRBD1 on 6 matching bases. The CDR3 contains 12 residues. Germline CDR1 KGHDR, CDR2 SFDVKD. Trimming removed 5 bases from V and 3 bases from J, with 6 bases in between.

The chain uses TRBV7-9 and TRBJ2-7; no definite D call. The CDR3 contains 14 residues. The V gene's germline CDR1 is SEHNR and CDR2 FQNEAQ (reference sequence). Trimming pared 2 bases from V and 3 bases from J, leaving 11 bases between. In nucleotides, the CDR3 is TGTGCCAGCAGCTTACCCCTCCGAGGCTACGAGCAGTACTTC. Its protein product is CASSLPLRGYEQYF.

The chain joins TRBV6-2 or TRBV6-3 to TRBJ2-7; D ambiguous. The CDR3 contains 13 residues. The germline CDR1 and CDR2 sequences are MNHEY and SVGEGT. V lost 5 bases, J lost 3 bases, and 11 bases lay in between. CDR3 amino acids: CASSRQPRYEQYF. DNA of the CDR3: TGTGCCAGCAGTCGGCAGCCCCGCTACGAGCAGTACTTC.

The chain recombines TRBV20-1 with TRBJ2-1; D gene unclear. The V end was cut by 2 bases, the J end by 7 bases, with 9 bases between. Germline lookup yields CDR1 DFQATT and CDR2 SNEGSKA (reference sequence). The CDR3 runs 12 residues. CDR3 loop: CSARRSRNEQFF. In DNA form, the CDR3 reads TGCAGTGCTAGAAGGTCAAGAAATGAGCAGTTCTTC.

CDR3: CASSISIRGLETQYF. The CDR3 DNA reads as TGTGCCAGCAGCATCAGTATCAGGGGGTTAGAGACCCAGTACTTC. The chain links TRBV7-8 to TRBJ2-5, with 7 bases that match TRBD1. Germline V lookup: CDR1 SGHVS, CDR2 FQNEAQ. Trimming cost V 5 bases and J 4 bases; bases outside gene matches: 10. The CDR3 consists of 15 residues.

The chain has TRBV7-8 and TRBJ2-7; TRBD2 is a possible D gene (5 bases). This CDR3 has 13 residues. The germline gives CDR1 SGHVS, CDR2 FQNEAQ. V was trimmed by 5 bases and J by 0 bases, leaving 8 bases between them. This CDR3 reads CASSGEYSYEQYV. DNA for the CDR3: TGTGCCAGCAGCGGGGAGTACTCCTACGAGCAGTACGTC.

The chain recombines TRBV10-2 with TRBJ1-6; 10 bases fit TRBD1. The CDR3 has 14 residues. The germline gives CDR1 WSHSY, CDR2 SAAADI. V trimming: 6 bases; J trimming: 8 bases; junction bases outside the gene matches: 4. The CDR3, as DNA: TGCGCCAGCAGGACAGGGGGCGAGGATTCACCCCTCCACTTT. It codes for CASRTGGEDSPLHF.

The V gene is TRBV20-1, the J gene TRBJ1-5; D gene uncertain. The CDR3 has 13 amino acids. Germline V gives CDR1 DFQATT, CDR2 SNEGSKA (reference sequence). Trimming took 0 bases from V and 2 from J, leaving 5 bases between them. As DNA, the CDR3 is TGCAGTGCTAGAGATAGGGGCAATCAGCCCCAGCATTTT. Its translation is CSARDRGNQPQHF.

This chain connects TRBV29-1 to TRBJ2-5; 8 bases fit TRBD1. CDR1 is SQVTM, CDR2 ANQGSEA, per germline. V trimming: 7 bases; J trimming: 5 bases; junction bases outside the gene matches: 9. This CDR3 region has 13 residues. The CDR3 sequence is CSARTGQIETQYF. CDR3 coding DNA: TGCAGCGCCAGGACAGGGCAGATCGAGACCCAGTACTTC.

The chain is built from TRBV7-6 and TRBJ2-1; 15 bases agree with TRBD2. The CDR3 is 17 residues long. V was clipped by 5 bases and J by 8 bases; unmatched bases: 10. The germline V gene has CDR1 SGHVS and CDR2 FNYEAQ. CDR3 sequence reads: CASSTRTSGRDRDEQFF. The CDR3, as DNA: TGTGCCAGCAGCACCCGGACTAGCGGGAGGGATAGGGATGAGCAGTTCTTC.

This sequence joins TRBV7-2 and TRBJ2-4, with D tentatively TRBD2 (6 bases). The J call may not be correct, given that the DNA end is closer to TRBJ2-7. The CDR3 spans 15 residues. Germline V gene data show CDR1 as SGHTA and CDR2 as FQGNSA. CDR3 region: CASSLEAGRSYEQYF. In nucleotides, the CDR3 is TGTGCCAGCAGCTTAGAAGCGGGTAGGAGCTACGAGCAGTACTTC.

This chain links TRBV27 with TRBJ1-1; no firm D call. The germline CDR1 and CDR2 sequences are MNHEY and SMNVEV (reference sequence). Trimming removed 3 bases from V and 7 bases from J, with 18 bases in between. This CDR3 region has 15 residues. CDR3 coding DNA: TGTGCCAGCAGTTTTAGCGCTTCCCTCCTCGGTGAAGCTTTCTTT. This codes for CASSFSASLLGEAFF.

V usage is TRBV20-1 and J usage is TRBJ2-5; TRBD1 agrees at 8 bases. Germline V gene sequence: CDR1 DFQATT, CDR2 SNEGSKA (reference sequence). The CDR3 is 14 residues long. J lost 2 bases, V lost 6 bases, and 8 bases had no gene match. CDR3 sequence reads: CSAQGAGVQETQYF. The DNA for the CDR3 is TGCAGTGCCCAGGGGGCAGGGGTGCAAGAGACCCAGTACTTC.

The J gene is TRBJ2-1, the V gene TRBV20-1; D may be TRBD1 or TRBD2 (5 bases each). The CDR3 totals 15 residues. Between the trimmed V and J ends, which lost 6 bases and 0 bases, there was a span of 15 bases. Germline-derived CDR1 and CDR2 are DFQATT and SNEGSKA (reference sequence). The CDR3: CSATRGTSSYNEQFF. The CDR3 region has the DNA TGCAGTGCCACGAGGGGTACGAGCTCCTACAATGAGCAGTTCTTC.

The rearrangement uses TRBV10-3 and TRBJ2-1; D not resolved. V lost 2 bases and J lost 0, with 11 bases in between. There are 16 residues in the CDR3. From germline, CDR1 is ENHRY and CDR2 SYGVKD. Written as DNA, the CDR3 is TGTGCCATCAGTGAGCGACTGGGCAGCTCCTACAATGAGCAGTTCTTC. As protein: CAISERLGSSYNEQFF.

The gene calls are TRBV7-9 and TRBJ2-1; D gene unclear. CDR3 length equals 17 residues. Trimming pared 1 base from V and 3 bases from J, leaving 16 bases between. Germline V lookup: CDR1 SEHNR, CDR2 FQNEAQ (reference sequence). As DNA, the CDR3 is TGTGCCAGCAGCTTAGATAAAGCGTCCAGGAGCTACAATGAGCAGTTCTTC. This sequence encodes CASSLDKASRSYNEQFF.

This clonotype was found once. The chain is built from TRBV27 and TRBJ1-4; no reliable D call. The V end lost 6 bases, the J end lost 2 bases, and 13 bases lay between the germline ends. CDR1 MNHEY and CDR2 SMNVEV come from the germline V gene (reference sequence). The CDR3 extends over 15 amino acids. The CDR3 loop is CASSPRLPTNEKLFF. The CDR3 nucleotides are TGTGCCAGCAGCCCTAGGTTGCCGACTAATGAAAAACTGTTTTTT. Full variable domain (remainder filled in from reference TRBV27 and TRBJ1-4): EAQVTQNPRYLITVTGKKLTVTCSQNMNHEYMSWYRQDPGLGLRQIYYSMNVEVTDKGDVPEGYKVSRKEKRNFPLILESPSPNQTSLYFCASSPRLPTNEKLFFGSGTQLSVL.

This clonotype has just a few counts. The V and J genes are TRBV2 and TRBJ2-3; D is perhaps TRBD2 (5 bases). The germline V and J ends were trimmed by 8 bases and 4 bases, with 10 bases remaining between them. Germline V gene sequence: CDR1 SNHLY, CDR2 FYNNEI. The CDR3 extends over 12 amino acids. The CDR3, as DNA: TGTGCCAGCTGCGGAGGCGCAGATACGCAGTATTTT. It is translated as CASCGGADTQYF.

The chain couples TRBV13 to TRBJ2-5; D perhaps matches TRBD2 (6 bases). The germline V gene encodes CDR1 PRHDT and CDR2 FYEKMQ (reference sequence). Trimming took 5 bases from V and 0 from J, leaving 10 bases between them. The CDR3 totals 14 residues. CDR3 region: CASSPGVYQETQYF. The CDR3 region has the DNA TGTGCCAGCAGCCCGGGGGTATACCAAGAGACCCAGTACTTC.

The chain uses TRBV4-1 and TRBJ2-7, with 11 bases that match TRBD1. The V gene's germline CDR1 is MGHRA and CDR2 YSYEKL. The CDR3 loop spans 20 amino acids. The junction had 18 bases not matched to a gene; V was cut back by 1 base and J by 4 bases. The CDR3 loop reads CASSQVVRGEGQGALYEQYF. CDR3 in DNA: TGCGCCAGCAGCCAAGTAGTTCGTGGAGAAGGACAGGGGGCGTTATACGAGCAGTACTTC.

This clonotype was detected a few times. The chain couples TRBV4-2 to TRBJ2-1; possible D gene TRBD2, 5 bases. This CDR3 contains 17 residues. Trimming removed 1 base from V and 0 bases from J, with 13 bases in between. Germline CDR1 and CDR2: LGHNA and YNFKEQ. CDR3 DNA: TGTGCCAGCAGCCAAGTTCGAGCGGTCAGCTCCTACAATGAGCAGTTCTTC. Amino acids: CASSQVRAVSSYNEQFF.